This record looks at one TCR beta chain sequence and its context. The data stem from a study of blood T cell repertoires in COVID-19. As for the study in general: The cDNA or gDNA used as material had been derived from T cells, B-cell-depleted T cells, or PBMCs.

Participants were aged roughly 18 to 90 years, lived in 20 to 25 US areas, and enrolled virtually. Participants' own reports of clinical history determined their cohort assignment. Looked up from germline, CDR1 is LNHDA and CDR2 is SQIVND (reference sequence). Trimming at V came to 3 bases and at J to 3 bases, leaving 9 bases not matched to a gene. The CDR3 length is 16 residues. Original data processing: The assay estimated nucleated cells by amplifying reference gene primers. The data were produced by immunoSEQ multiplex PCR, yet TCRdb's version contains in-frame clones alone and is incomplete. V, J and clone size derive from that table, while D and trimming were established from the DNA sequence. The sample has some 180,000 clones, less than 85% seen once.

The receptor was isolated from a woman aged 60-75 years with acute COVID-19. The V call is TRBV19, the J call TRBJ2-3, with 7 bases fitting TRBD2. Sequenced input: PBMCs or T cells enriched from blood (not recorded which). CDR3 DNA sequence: TGTGCCAGTAGTATTACGGCGGGAGCTTGGACAGATACGCAGTATTTT. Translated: CASSITAGAWTDTQYF. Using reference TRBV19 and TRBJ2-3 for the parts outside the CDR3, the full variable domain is DGGITQSPKYLFRKEGQNVTLSCEQNLNHDAMYWYRQDPGQGLRLIYYSQIVNDFQKGDIAEGYSVSREKKESFPLTVTSAQKNPTAFYLCASSITAGAWTDTQYFGPGTRLTVL.